This TCR beta chain was sequenced for a study of T cells in Graves' hyperthyroidism and ophthalmopathy. The CDR3 regions of TCR beta were amplified from RNA transcripts. HTBI primers were the set used in a first-round RT-PCR of the TCR CDR3. MiXCR was run by TCRdb on the multiplex PCR reads, yielding one entry per CDR3 protein. The table has about 550,000 distinct CDR3 sequences, about 20% seen once. This CDR3 is built from 13 residues. Trimming removed 6 bases from V and 1 base from J, with 9 bases in between. In patients aged 18 to 65, hyperthyroidism was newly diagnosed, with duration under 2 months.

The TCR was taken from a man younger than 35 with Graves' hyperthyroidism. The chain recombines TRBV12-3 or TRBV12-4 with TRBJ1-1; D ambiguous. Sequenced input: blood. CDR3 DNA: TGTGCCAGCAGCATCCGACAGAACACTGAAGCTTTCTTT. This sequence encodes CASSIRQNTEAFF.